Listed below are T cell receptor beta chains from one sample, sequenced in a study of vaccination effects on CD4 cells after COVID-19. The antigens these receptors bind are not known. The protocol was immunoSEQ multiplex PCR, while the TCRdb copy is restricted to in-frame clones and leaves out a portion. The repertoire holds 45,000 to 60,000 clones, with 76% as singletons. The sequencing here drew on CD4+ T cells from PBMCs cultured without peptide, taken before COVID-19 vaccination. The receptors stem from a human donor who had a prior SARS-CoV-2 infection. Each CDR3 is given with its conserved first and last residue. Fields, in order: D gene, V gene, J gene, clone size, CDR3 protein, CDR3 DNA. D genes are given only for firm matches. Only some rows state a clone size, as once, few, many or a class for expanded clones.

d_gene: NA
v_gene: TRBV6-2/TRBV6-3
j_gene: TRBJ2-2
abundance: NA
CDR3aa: CASSYGWLTGELFF
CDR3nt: TGTGCCAGCAGTTACGGCTGGCTCACCGGGGAGCTGTTTTTT

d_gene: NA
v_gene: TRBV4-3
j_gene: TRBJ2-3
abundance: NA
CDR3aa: CASSPYPKQEDPSTDTQYF
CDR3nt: TGCGCCAGCAGCCCCTATCCGAAGCAGGAGGACCCTAGCACAGATACGCAGTATTTT

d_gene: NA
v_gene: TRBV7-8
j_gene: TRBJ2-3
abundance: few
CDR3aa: CASSFRGGPTGPDTQYF
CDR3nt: TGTGCCAGCAGCTTCCGAGGGGGGCCAACGGGCCCAGATACGCAGTATTTT

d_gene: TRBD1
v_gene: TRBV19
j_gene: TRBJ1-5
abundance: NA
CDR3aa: CASKGQRLQPQHF
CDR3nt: TGTGCCAGTAAGGGACAGAGGCTTCAGCCCCAGCATTTT

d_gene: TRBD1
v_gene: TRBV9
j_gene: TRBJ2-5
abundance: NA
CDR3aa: CASSVAIGTGEETQYF
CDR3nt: TGTGCCAGCAGCGTAGCTATTGGGACAGGGGAAGAGACCCAGTACTTC

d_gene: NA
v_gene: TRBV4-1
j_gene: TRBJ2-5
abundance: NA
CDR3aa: CASSPRTGRGETQYF
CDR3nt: TGCGCCAGCAGCCCCCGGACGGGAAGAGGAGAGACCCAGTACTTC

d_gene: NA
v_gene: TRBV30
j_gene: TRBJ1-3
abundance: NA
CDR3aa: CAWNWAPGYTIYF
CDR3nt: TGTGCCTGGAATTGGGCGCCGGGGTACACCATATATTTT

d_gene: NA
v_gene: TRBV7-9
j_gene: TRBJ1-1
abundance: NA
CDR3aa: CASSYGDTEAFF
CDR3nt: TGTGCCAGCAGCTATGGAGACACTGAAGCTTTCTTT

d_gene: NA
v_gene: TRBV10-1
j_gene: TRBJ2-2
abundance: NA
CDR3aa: CASSESRRAETGELFF
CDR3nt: TGCGCCAGCAGTGAGTCGCGGCGGGCAGAAACCGGGGAGCTGTTTTTT

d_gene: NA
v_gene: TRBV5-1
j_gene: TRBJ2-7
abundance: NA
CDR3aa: CASSLAVASVYEQYF
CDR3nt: TGCGCCAGCAGCTTGGCCGTGGCTTCCGTATACGAGCAGTACTTC

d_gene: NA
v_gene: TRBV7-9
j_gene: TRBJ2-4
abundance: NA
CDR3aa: CASSSGHPRGGLPQYF
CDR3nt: TGTGCCAGCAGCTCAGGACACCCGAGGGGGGGCCTCCCTCAGTACTTC

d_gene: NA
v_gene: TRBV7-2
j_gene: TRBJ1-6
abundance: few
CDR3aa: CASSPGPSSYNSPLHF
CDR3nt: TGTGCCAGCAGCCCGGGGCCGAGCTCCTATAATTCACCCCTCCACTTT

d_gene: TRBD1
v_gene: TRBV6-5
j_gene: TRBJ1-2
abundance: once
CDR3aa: CASSPQGAPGYGYTF
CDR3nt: TGTGCCAGCAGTCCCCAGGGGGCGCCCGGCTATGGCTACACCTTC

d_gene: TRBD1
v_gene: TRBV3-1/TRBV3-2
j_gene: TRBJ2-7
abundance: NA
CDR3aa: CASSFRDRQYEQYF
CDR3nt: TGTGCCAGCAGCTTCCGGGACAGGCAGTACGAGCAGTACTTC

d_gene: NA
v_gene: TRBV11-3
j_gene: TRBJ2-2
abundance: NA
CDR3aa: CASSLSRYTGELFF
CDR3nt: TGTGCCAGCAGCTTATCACGATACACCGGGGAGCTGTTTTTT

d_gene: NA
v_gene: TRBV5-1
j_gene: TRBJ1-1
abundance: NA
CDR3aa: CASSPAGFRSRSEAFF
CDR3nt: TGCGCCAGCAGCCCGGCGGGTTTTCGGTCGAGGTCTGAAGCTTTCTTT

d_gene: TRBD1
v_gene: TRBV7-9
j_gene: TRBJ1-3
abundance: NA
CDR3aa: CASSQGQGFGAGNTIYF
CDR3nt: TGTGCCAGCAGCCAGGGACAGGGGTTTGGAGCTGGAAACACCATATATTTT

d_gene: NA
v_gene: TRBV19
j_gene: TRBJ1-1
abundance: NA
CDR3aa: CASIRGVNTEAFF
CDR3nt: TGTGCCAGTATCAGGGGTGTTAACACTGAAGCTTTCTTT

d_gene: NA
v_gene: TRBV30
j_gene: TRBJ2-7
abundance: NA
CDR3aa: CAWSVFFWGEQYF
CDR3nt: TGTGCCTGGAGTGTATTTTTTTGGGGCGAGCAGTACTTC

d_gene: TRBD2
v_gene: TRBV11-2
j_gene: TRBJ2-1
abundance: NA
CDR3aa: CASSSRLAGPYNEQFF
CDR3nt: TGTGCCAGCAGCTCGAGACTAGCGGGGCCCTACAATGAGCAGTTCTTC

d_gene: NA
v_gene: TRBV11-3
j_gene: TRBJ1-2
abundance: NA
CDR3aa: CASSPVNTNYGYTF
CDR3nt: TGTGCCAGCAGCCCGGTGAACACTAACTATGGCTACACCTTC

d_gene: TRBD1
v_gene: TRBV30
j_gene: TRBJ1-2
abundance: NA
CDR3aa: CAWRLSSTGHYGYTF
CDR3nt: TGTGCCTGGAGACTCTCATCGACAGGGCACTATGGCTACACCTTC

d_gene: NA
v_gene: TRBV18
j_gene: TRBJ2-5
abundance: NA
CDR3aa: CASSRESHRDRTQYF
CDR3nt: TGTGCCAGCTCACGCGAATCCCACAGGGATCGGACCCAGTACTTC

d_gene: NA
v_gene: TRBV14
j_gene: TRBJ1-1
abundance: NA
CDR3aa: CASSQDTISDFLKSTEAFF
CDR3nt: TGTGCCAGCAGCCAAGATACGATATCGGACTTTCTCAAATCCACTGAAGCTTTCTTT

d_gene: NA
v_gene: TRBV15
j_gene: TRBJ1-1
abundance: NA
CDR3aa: CATKTGTFTLNTEAFF
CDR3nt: TGTGCCACCAAAACGGGGACGTTCACCTTGAACACTGAAGCTTTCTTT

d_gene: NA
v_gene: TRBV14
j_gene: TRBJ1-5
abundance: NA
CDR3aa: CASSLGRDQPQHF
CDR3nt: TGTGCCAGCAGCTTAGGGAGAGATCAGCCCCAGCATTTT

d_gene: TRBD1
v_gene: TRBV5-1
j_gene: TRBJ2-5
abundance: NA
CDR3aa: CASSTGTEDVTQYF
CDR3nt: TGCGCCAGCAGCACCGGGACAGAGGACGTGACCCAGTACTTC

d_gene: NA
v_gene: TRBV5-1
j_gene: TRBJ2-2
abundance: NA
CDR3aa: CASSLVGTTGGELFF
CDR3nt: TGCGCCAGCAGTCTGGTTGGGACAACGGGCGGGGAGCTGTTTTTT

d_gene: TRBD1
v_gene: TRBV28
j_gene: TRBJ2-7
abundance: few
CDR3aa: CASSPTGGSYEQYF
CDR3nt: TGTGCCAGCAGTCCCACAGGGGGGAGCTACGAGCAGTACTTC

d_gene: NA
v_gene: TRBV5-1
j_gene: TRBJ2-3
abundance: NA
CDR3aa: CASSTTRDTQYF
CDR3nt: TGCGCCAGCAGCACGACACGCGATACGCAGTATTTT

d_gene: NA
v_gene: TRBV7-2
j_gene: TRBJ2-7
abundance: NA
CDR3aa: CASSSRPRGWQYF
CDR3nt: TGTGCCAGCAGCTCTCGACCTCGCGGATGGCAGTACTTC

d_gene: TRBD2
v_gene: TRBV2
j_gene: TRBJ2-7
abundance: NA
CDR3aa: CASSGLAGKPYEQYF
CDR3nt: TGTGCCAGCAGTGGACTAGCGGGGAAACCCTACGAGCAGTACTTC

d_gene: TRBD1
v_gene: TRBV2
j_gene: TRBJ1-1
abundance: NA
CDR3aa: CASSEAGQGNTEAFF
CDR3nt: TGTGCCAGCAGTGAAGCAGGACAGGGGAACACTGAAGCTTTCTTT

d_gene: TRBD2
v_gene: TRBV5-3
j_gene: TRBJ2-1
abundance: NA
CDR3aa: CARSLDSGRTYNEQFF
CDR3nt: TGTGCCAGAAGCTTGGACAGCGGGAGGACGTACAATGAGCAGTTCTTC

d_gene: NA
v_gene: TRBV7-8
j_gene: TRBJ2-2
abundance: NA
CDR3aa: CASSFDWSAGELFF
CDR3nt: TGTGCCAGCAGCTTCGATTGGTCTGCCGGGGAGCTGTTTTTT

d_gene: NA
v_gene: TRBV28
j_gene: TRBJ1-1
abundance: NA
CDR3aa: CASSPLESWPGNTEAFF
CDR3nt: TGTGCCAGCAGTCCCCTAGAATCCTGGCCCGGGAACACTGAAGCTTTCTTT

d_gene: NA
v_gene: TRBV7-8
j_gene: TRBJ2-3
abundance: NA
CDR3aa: CASSLELPASTDTQYF
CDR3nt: TGTGCCAGCAGCTTAGAGCTCCCGGCTAGCACAGATACGCAGTATTTT

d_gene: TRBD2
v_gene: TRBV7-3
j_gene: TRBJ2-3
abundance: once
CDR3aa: CASSYSGSTDTQYF
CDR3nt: TGTGCCAGCAGCTATAGCGGGAGCACAGATACGCAGTATTTT

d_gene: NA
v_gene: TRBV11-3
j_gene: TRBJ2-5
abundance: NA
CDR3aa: CASSLRTVGTQYF
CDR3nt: TGTGCCAGCAGCTTAAGGACAGTCGGGACCCAGTACTTC

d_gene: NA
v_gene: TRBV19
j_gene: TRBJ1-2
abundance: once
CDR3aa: CASKHRDYGYTF
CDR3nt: TGTGCCAGTAAGCACAGAGACTATGGCTACACCTTC